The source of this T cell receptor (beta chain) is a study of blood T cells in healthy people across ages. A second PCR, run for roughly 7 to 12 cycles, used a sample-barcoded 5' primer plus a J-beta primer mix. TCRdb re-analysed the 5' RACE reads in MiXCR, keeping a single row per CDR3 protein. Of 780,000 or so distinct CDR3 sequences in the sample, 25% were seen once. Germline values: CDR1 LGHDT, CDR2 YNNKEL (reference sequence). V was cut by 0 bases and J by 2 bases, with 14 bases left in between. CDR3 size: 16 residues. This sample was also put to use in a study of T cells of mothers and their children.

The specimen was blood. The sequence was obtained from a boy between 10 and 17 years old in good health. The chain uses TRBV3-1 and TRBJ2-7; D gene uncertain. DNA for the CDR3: TGTGCCAGCAGCCAAGAGAGGTTGGGGATACCCTACGAGCAGTACTTC. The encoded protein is CASSQERLGIPYEQYF.